Each of the 9 T cell receptor beta chains below was sequenced from the same sample in a study of regulatory T cells in long-lasting Graves disease. Indicated time point: newly diagnosed GD, antithyroid drugs for less than 3 months. TCR sequences were obtained from RNA taken from PBMCs. Libraries of TCR beta came from iRepertoire HTBI primers plus Arm-PCR of CDR3 regions. TCRdb called the multiplex PCR reads again in MiXCR, with one record for every CDR3 protein. The sample lists about 470,000 distinct CDR3 sequences; 14% to 15% were seen once. These records were also assigned to another study, of T cells in Graves' hyperthyroidism and ophthalmopathy.

The sequencing here drew on peripheral blood mononuclear cells (PBMCs), taken at new diagnosis, from a patient treated with antithyroid drugs. The receptors here all came from a woman in her twenties or thirties with Graves disease.

This clonotype was seen many times. The chain employs TRBV15 and TRBJ2-1, with 11 bases fitting TRBD2. V lost 4 bases, J lost 7 bases, and 6 bases stayed unmatched. Germline values: CDR1 LNHNV, CDR2 YYDKDF (reference sequence). The CDR3 has 15 residues. CDR3 loop: CATSTSGRSGNEQFF. In DNA form, the CDR3 reads TGTGCCACCAGCACTAGCGGGAGGTCCGGGAATGAGCAGTTCTTC.

A few counts support this clonotype. The chain joins TRBV11-3 to TRBJ2-1; 10 bases fit TRBD2. CDR3 length: 16 residues. Germline values: CDR1 SGHNT, CDR2 YENEEA. V lost 4 bases to trimming and J lost 4 bases; unmatched junction nucleotides: 7. In DNA, the CDR3 is TGTGCCAGCAGCTCCGGCCGGACTAGCGGTTACAATGAGCAGTTCTTC. It codes for CASSSGRTSGYNEQFF.

Many counts were recorded for this clonotype. The V gene is TRBV29-1, the J gene TRBJ2-3; D might be TRBD1 (6 bases). V was shortened by 3 bases and J by 5 bases, with 18 bases between the two germline ends. The CDR3 runs 15 residues. CDR1 is SQVTM and CDR2 is ANQGSEA in the germline V gene. The CDR3 is CSVETGRGSGDTQYF. For the CDR3, the DNA is TGCAGCGTTGAGACGGGAAGGGGGAGTGGAGATACGCAGTATTTT.

V and J are TRBV11-2 and TRBJ2-4, with TRBD2 matching over 8 bases. The CDR3 covers 14 residues. The germline V gene encodes CDR1 SGHAT and CDR2 FQNNGV. Losses at the gene ends were 5 bases for V and 8 bases for J; bases not matched to a gene: 8. CDR3: CASSGGLGGDIQYF. The CDR3 DNA reads as TGTGCCAGCAGCGGGGGACTCGGGGGGGACATTCAGTACTTC.

This clonotype has ten or more counts. The chain combines TRBV11-2 with TRBJ2-7; D unresolved. CDR3 length equals 11 residues. Germline loops: CDR1 SGHAT, CDR2 FQNNGV. V was trimmed by 2 bases and J by 7 bases, leaving 6 bases between them. The CDR3 nucleotides read TGTGCCAGCAGCTTACTGGCTGAGCAGTACTTC. It translates to CASSLLAEQYF.

In this sample, this clonotype turned up a few times. The chain employs TRBV6-1 and TRBJ2-2, with TRBD2 matching 11 bases. The CDR3 spans 18 residues. Germline CDR1 and CDR2: MNHNS and SASEGT. The ends lost 2 bases at V and 1 base at J; junction bases unmatched: 6. DNA of the CDR3: TGTGCCAGCAGTGAAATCCCCGGGACTAGCGGGAACACCGGGGAGCTGTTTTTT. This translates into CASSEIPGTSGNTGELFF.

This clonotype turned up a few times. CDR3 bases: TGTGCCAGCAGTCCGGGGGGCGGGTTCACCGGGGAGCTGTTTTTT. Amino acids: CASSPGGGFTGELFF. The chain uses TRBV12-3 or TRBV12-4 and TRBJ2-2, with a possible D match to TRBD2 (7 bases). The CDR3 contains 15 residues. The ends were cut back, 5 bases at V and 4 bases at J, with 14 bases in the middle.

On this clonotype: A read error may explain this, as a much larger clone is one base away. The CDR3 DNA sequence: TGCAGTACTAGAGCTGTGGGTGAGCAGTTCTTC. This codes for CSTRAVGEQFF. The chain has TRBV20-1 and TRBJ2-1; a possible D gene is TRBD2 (5 bases). Looked up from germline, CDR1 is DFQATT and CDR2 is SNEGSKA (reference sequence). The CDR3 loop spans 11 amino acids.

The chain recombines TRBV9 with TRBJ1-1; TRBD1 matches 7 bases. The CDR3 consists of 16 residues. The V gene's germline CDR1 is SGDLS and CDR2 YYNGEE. J was trimmed by 5 bases and V by 3 bases; bases with no gene match: 13. The CDR3 region is CASSAVTGRGGTEAFF. CDR3 DNA sequence: TGTGCCAGCAGCGCCGTGACAGGGAGGGGTGGGACTGAAGCTTTCTTT.